The T cell receptor (beta chain) described here comes from a study of beta chain features in type 1 diabetes (dated by TCRdb to the late 2010s). General notes on the study: Patients and healthy donors did not differ in mean age, gender distribution, total cell number or subset yield. The study compared the TCRB repertoires of sorted circulating CD4+ T cell subsets in recently diagnosed type 1 diabetes patients with those in matched healthy donors. A total of approximately 100,000,000 sorted cells were examined across all samples, and the number of cells per subset was strongly correlated with RNA yield. Regulatory and stem cell-like memory subsets were isolated from only 8 patients and roughly eight healthy donors, whereas naive and central memory subsets came from all 30 or so donors. What the study reported, not specific to this receptor: Because cDNA was sequenced instead of genomic DNA, highly expressing activated cells could be over-represented, though the groups showed no difference in activation or CD3 levels. At VDJ recombination sites, patients with type 1 diabetes made fewer insertions and deleted more nucleotides, a pattern implying thymic rearrangement abnormalities. Shorter templates might have been favored by PCR, but patient and control samples were amplified and corrected together, so both groups would have been affected equally by any skew. Because the HLA sub-analyses included only small numbers of individuals, any influence of HLA type on TCRB rearrangement was left unresolved. In all four CD4+ subsets, TCRB CDR3 length was moderately but significantly shorter in type 1 diabetes patients. Naive, central memory and regulatory TCRB repertoires appeared more similar among patients than among healthy donors.

This clone was detected only once. This receptor's antigen is unknown. No much larger clone exists at a distance of one base, and base qualities are not known. Sequences MDHEN (CDR1) and SYDVKM (CDR2) are obtained from the germline V gene. V loses 10 bases of germline sequence and J loses 0 bases, and the interval between the two ends is 18 bases. Including cysteine and phenylalanine, the CDR3 has 15 amino acids. Only the CDR3 part of the read is kept: 45 bases, read in frame from the first base. Each donor gave one peripheral blood draw, averaging approximately 0.11 L, which was collected into heparinised tubes. Naive, central memory, regulatory and stem cell-like memory CD4+ T cells were sorted on a BD FACSAria II using a panel including CD45RO, CCR7, CD25, CD127, CD95 and CD27. All sorted populations exceeded 95% purity. PBMCs were isolated immediately by Lymphoprep density gradient centrifugation and stained directly without culture. Samples were stained and sorted in pairs, with one healthy donor and one patient per experiment, so that batch effects were minimized.

The High Capacity cDNA Reverse Transcription Kit was used to reverse transcribe all of the isolated RNA, meaning that expressed TCRB transcripts were what got sequenced. Deep immunoSEQ sequencing was performed on naive, central memory and regulatory T cell samples, with an average of about 3.6 million total reads per sample. Sorted cells were lysed in RLT buffer, and RNA was extracted using DNase-treated RNeasy Micro or Mini kits according to cell number. Each cell subset was processed on its own to prevent cross-contamination, while patient and healthy donor samples were processed together. The immunoSEQ multiplex PCR was used to amplify TCRB sequences from cDNA, generating 87-bp fragments that spanned the CDR3 region. Sequencing of the amplicons was performed on the Illumina HiSeq platform. Concerning the study's data processing: PCR bias was computationally corrected using synthetic template baselines, reads within Hamming distance 2 were collapsed, and singletons that could not be merged were discarded. Reads were aligned to IMGT to assign V, D and J genes, CDR3 length, and insertions or deletions at six rearrangement sites. Clonotype counts were normalized to sorted cell number within each subset before computing true diversity and Gini coefficients with the tcR R package. The overlap coefficient, calculated on TCRB nucleotide sequences, was used to quantify repertoire sharing. Out-of-frame TCRB sequences from naive cells were analyzed to stand in for the pre-selection repertoire. The clones in this table, taken by TCRdb from immuneACCESS, are in-frame only. Not every clone is retained; where verified, under half of the shortfall comes from an unresolved V gene, and the cause of the rest is unknown. V, J and clone size are those of that table, while D and trimming were read from the DNA. The sample records 150,000 or so clones, 63% of which are singletons. Jointly, the top ten make up roughly 0.092% of the sample.

The sequenced sample consisted of naive CD4+ T cells from blood. Interpreted using the paper, the cell subset or site label stands for: true naive CD4+ T cells. The receptor was derived from a man under 40 with type 1 diabetes. The rearranged chain carries TRBV28 and TRBJ1-1; a weak D assignment points to TRBD1 (6 bases agree). The CDR3 corresponds to CATMLLTGVNTEAFF. The DNA is as follows: TGTGCCACAATGCTATTGACAGGAGTGAACACTGAAGCTTTCTTT.